The TCR beta chain under discussion was sequenced for a study of T cells in Graves' hyperthyroidism and ophthalmopathy. The study's findings and limits: Most thyroid clonotypes expanded above 0.001 appeared in blood too.

Germline V gene sequence: CDR1 LGHDT, CDR2 YNNKEL (reference sequence). V shed 5 bases and J shed 6 bases, with 16 bases lying between them. The CDR3 length is 14 residues. This clonotype has a count of ten or more. Its specificity is unknown. Amplification yielded TCR beta CDR3 regions, with RNA transcripts as the source. A set of HTBI primers served as the primers for a first-round RT-PCR of the TCR CDR3. TCRdb independently ran MiXCR on the multiplex PCR reads; one entry per CDR3 protein. The data show around 440,000 distinct CDR3 sequences, about a sixth seen once. A patient was excluded if there was uncontrolled infection, other autoimmune disease, pregnancy or lactation. Diagnosing involved the use of clinical symptoms, serum thyroxine and TRAb, thyroid ultrasound and orbital computed tomography.

The source material was blood. The receptor was derived from a woman younger than 30 with Graves' hyperthyroidism. The chain links TRBV3-1 to TRBJ1-1, with D unresolved. CDR3 sequence reads: CASSYSGSWPEAFF. DNA of the CDR3: TGTGCCAGCAGCTACAGCGGGAGTTGGCCTGAAGCTTTCTTT.